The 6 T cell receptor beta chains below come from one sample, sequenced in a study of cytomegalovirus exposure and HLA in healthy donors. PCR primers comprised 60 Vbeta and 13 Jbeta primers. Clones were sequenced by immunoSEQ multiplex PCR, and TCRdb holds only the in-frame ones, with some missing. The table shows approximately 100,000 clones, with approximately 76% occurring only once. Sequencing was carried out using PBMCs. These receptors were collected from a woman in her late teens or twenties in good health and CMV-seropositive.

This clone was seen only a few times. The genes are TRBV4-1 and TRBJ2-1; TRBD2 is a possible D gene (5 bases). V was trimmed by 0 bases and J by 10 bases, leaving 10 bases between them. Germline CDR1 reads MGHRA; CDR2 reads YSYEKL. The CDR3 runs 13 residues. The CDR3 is CASSQDSAYEQFF. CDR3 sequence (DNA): TGCGCCAGCAGCCAAGATAGCGCATACGAGCAGTTCTTC.

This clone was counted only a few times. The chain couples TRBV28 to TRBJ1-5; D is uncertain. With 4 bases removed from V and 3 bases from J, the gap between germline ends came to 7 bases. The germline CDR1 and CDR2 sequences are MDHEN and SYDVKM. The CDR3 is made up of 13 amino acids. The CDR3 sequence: CASSYGPNQPQHF. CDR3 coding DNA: TGTGCCAGCAGTTATGGGCCCAATCAGCCCCAGCATTTT.

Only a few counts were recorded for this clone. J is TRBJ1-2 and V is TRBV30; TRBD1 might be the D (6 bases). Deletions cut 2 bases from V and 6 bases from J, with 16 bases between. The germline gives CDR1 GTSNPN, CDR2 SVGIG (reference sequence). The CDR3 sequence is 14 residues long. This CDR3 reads CAWSTRGRDNGYTF. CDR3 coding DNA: TGTGCCTGGAGTACCCGGGGCAGGGACAATGGCTACACCTTC.

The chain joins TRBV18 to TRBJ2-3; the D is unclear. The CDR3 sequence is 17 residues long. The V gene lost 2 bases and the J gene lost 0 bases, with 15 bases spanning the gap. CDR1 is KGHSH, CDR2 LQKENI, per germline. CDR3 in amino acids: CASSPNQPMRSTDTQYF. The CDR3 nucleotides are TGTGCCAGCTCACCAAATCAACCGATGCGTAGCACAGATACGCAGTATTTT.

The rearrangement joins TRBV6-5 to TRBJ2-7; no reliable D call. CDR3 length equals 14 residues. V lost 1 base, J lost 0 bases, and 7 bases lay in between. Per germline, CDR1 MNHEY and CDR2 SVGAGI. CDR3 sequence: CASSYFGSSYEQYF. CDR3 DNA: TGTGCCAGCAGTTACTTTGGTAGCTCCTACGAGCAGTACTTC.

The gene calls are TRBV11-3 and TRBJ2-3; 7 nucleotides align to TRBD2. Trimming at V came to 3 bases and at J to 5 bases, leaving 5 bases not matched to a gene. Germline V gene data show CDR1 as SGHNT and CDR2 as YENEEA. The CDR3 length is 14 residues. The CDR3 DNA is TGTGCCAGCAGCTTCGCGGGAGCGGGAGATACGCAGTATTTT. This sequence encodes CASSFAGAGDTQYF.